This entry lists 22 T cell receptor beta chains sequenced from one sample in a study of T-cell memory formation after mild COVID-19. TCRdb reprocessed the 5' RACE reads via MiXCR and lists one record per CDR3 protein. The table has roughly 410,000 distinct CDR3 sequences, less than 25% seen once. Sequences were obtained from PBMCs or a T cell subset sorted from them (not recorded which). All receptors come from an adult woman who had mild COVID-19 (a few samples of this study predate the infection). Cell type and time point are not known.

The chain carries TRBV7-3 and TRBJ2-2; possible D gene TRBD2, 5 bases. CDR1 and CDR2 (germline): SGHTA, FQGTGA. The CDR3 is made up of 13 amino acids. Trimming took off 6 bases at V and 4 bases at J, with 9 bases between the two ends. The CDR3 region has the DNA TGTGCCAGCAGAGCGGAGAGCACCGGGGAGCTGTTTTTT. Translation gives CASRAESTGELFF.

A few counts support this clonotype. The rearrangement joins TRBV12-3 or TRBV12-4 to TRBJ2-4, with 9 bases aligning to TRBD2. The J segment lost 0 bases and the V segment lost 5 bases, leaving 8 bases of the junction unmatched. The CDR3 is 17 amino acids. The CDR3 loop is CASSPEASGIAKNIQYF. The DNA of the CDR3 is TGTGCCAGCAGTCCCGAGGCTAGCGGGATAGCCAAAAACATTCAGTACTTC.

The chain is built from TRBV29-1 and TRBJ1-2; 9 positions match TRBD1. V was clipped by 6 bases and J by 6 bases; unmatched bases: 2. The CDR3 consists of 11 residues. Germline loops: CDR1 SQVTM, CDR2 ANQGSEA. The CDR3, as DNA: TGCAGCGTGGGGACAGGGAATGGCTACACCTTC. This translates into CSVGTGNGYTF.

There are a few counts of this clonotype. The rearrangement links TRBV20-1 to TRBJ2-7; 14 bases line up with TRBD2. V dropped 4 bases and J dropped 2; count of bases not matched to a gene: 4. Germline V gene sequence: CDR1 DFQATT, CDR2 SNEGSKA (reference sequence). This CDR3 region has 15 residues. The CDR3 DNA reads TGCAGTGCTATGGGACTAGCGGGAGTGCCCTACGAGCAGTACTTC. Its translation: CSAMGLAGVPYEQYF.

In this sample, this clonotype turned up a few times. The chain links TRBV12-3 or TRBV12-4 to TRBJ2-1, with D possibly TRBD1 on 5 matching bases. Deletions cut 7 bases from V and 2 bases from J, with 9 bases between. The CDR3 contains 13 residues. CDR3: CASMGQTYNEQFF. CDR3 nucleotides: TGTGCCAGCATGGGGCAGACCTACAATGAGCAGTTCTTC.

The chain couples TRBV29-1 to TRBJ2-1; D is possibly TRBD1 (5 bases). V lost 7 bases, J lost 7 bases, and 11 bases lay in between. Per the germline V gene, CDR1 is SQVTM and CDR2 is ANQGSEA. The CDR3 is 11 amino acids. The CDR3 loop reads CSARRGNEQFF. The DNA for the CDR3 is TGCAGCGCCCGTAGGGGAAATGAGCAGTTCTTC.

The chain recombines TRBV20-1 with TRBJ2-5, with 7 bases fitting TRBD1. The ends lost 3 bases at V and 4 bases at J; junction bases unmatched: 11. The CDR3 consists of 15 residues. CDR1 and CDR2 (germline): DFQATT, SNEGSKA (reference sequence). Here the CDR3 DNA reads TGCAGTGCTAGTAGAGCGACAGGGACGGGAGAGACCCAGTACTTC. This encodes CSASRATGTGETQYF.

This clonotype was detected once. The chain is built from TRBV21-1 and TRBJ2-3; the table's D call, TRBD2, was not checked against the DNA. TRBV21-1 is deemed a pseudogene. CDR3 length: 20 amino acids. CDR3 amino acids: CASSKSWTSGGAKRTDTQYF. The CDR3 DNA reads TGTGCCAGCAGCAAATCGTGGACTAGCGGGGGGGCCAAACGCACAGATACGCAGTATTTT.

This rearrangement joins TRBV19 to TRBJ2-2; weak D call: TRBD1 (6 bases). From germline, CDR1 is LNHDA and CDR2 SQIVND (reference sequence). There are 15 residues in the CDR3. Trimming took off 6 bases at V and 4 bases at J, with 15 bases between the two ends. Here the CDR3 DNA reads TGTGCCAGTAGGATACAGGGTACGTCCACCGGGGAGCTGTTTTTT. It yields the protein CASRIQGTSTGELFF.

The rearrangement uses TRBV29-1 and TRBJ1-2, with 7 bases fitting TRBD1. Per germline, CDR1 SQVTM and CDR2 ANQGSEA. Losses at the gene ends were 7 bases for V and 8 bases for J; bases not matched to a gene: 10. CDR3 length: 12 amino acids. CDR3: CSAERQGGGYTF. CDR3 sequence (DNA): TGCAGCGCCGAGCGACAGGGCGGCGGCTACACCTTC.

The V and J genes are TRBV10-3 and TRBJ2-5; 7 bases map to TRBD1. V shed 1 base and J 3 bases; nucleotides not matched to a gene: 8. Germline V gene data show CDR1 as ENHRY and CDR2 as SYGVKD. CDR3 length: 16 residues. The CDR3 loop reads CAISELSGTDEETQYF. The CDR3 bases are TGTGCCATCAGTGAGTTATCCGGGACAGACGAAGAGACCCAGTACTTC.

Only a few counts were recorded for this clonotype. The chain carries TRBV4-1 and TRBJ2-1; D is uncertain. The CDR3 has 16 amino acids. Germline V gene data show CDR1 as MGHRA and CDR2 as YSYEKL. Trimming stripped 4 bases from V and 0 bases from J, with 13 bases between. CDR3: CASSLWISSSYNEQFF. CDR3 nucleotide sequence: TGCGCCAGCAGCCTATGGATCTCGAGCTCCTACAATGAGCAGTTCTTC.

CDR3 sequence reads: CARQEGASDGQFF. The DNA of the CDR3 is TGTGCCAGGCAAGAGGGGGCCTCGGATGGGCAGTTCTTC. The chain recombines TRBV7-9 with TRBJ2-1; 7 positions agree with TRBD1. CDR1 and CDR2 (germline): SEHNR, FQNEAQ (reference sequence). V dropped 9 bases and J dropped 12; count of bases not matched to a gene: 14. CDR3 length: 13 amino acids. Based on the CDR3 plus reference TRBV7-9 and TRBJ2-1, the full variable domain is DTGVSQNPRHKITKRGQNVTFRCDPISEHNRLYWYRQTLGQGPEFLTYFQNEAQLEKSRLLSDRFSAERPKGSFSTLEIQRTEQGDSAMYLCARQEGASDGQFFGPGTRLTVL.

This clonotype was seen more than once but under ten times. The chain joins TRBV4-3 to TRBJ1-1, with 8 positions matching TRBD1. Germline V gives CDR1 LGHNA, CDR2 YSLEER. The CDR3 consists of 14 residues. The V gene end was trimmed by 2 bases and the J gene end by 4 bases; junction bases not matched to a gene: 3. As DNA, the CDR3 is TGCGCCAGCAGCCAATACAGGGGGAGCACTGAAGCTTTCTTT. As protein: CASSQYRGSTEAFF.

This clonotype was detected a few times. V is TRBV7-3 and J is TRBJ2-1; the match to TRBD2 covers 10 bases. Germline V gives CDR1 SGHTA, CDR2 FQGTGA. The J segment lost 7 bases and the V segment lost 1 base, leaving 7 bases of the junction unmatched. The CDR3 is 16 amino acids. Written as DNA, the CDR3 is TGTGCCAGCAGCTTAAACCTAGCGGGGGATGAGAATGAGCAGTTCTTC. Translation gives CASSLNLAGDENEQFF.

This clonotype has more than one count but fewer than ten. The rearrangement links TRBV7-2 to TRBJ2-1; the match to TRBD2 covers 7 bases. This CDR3 contains 18 residues. Per germline, CDR1 SGHTA and CDR2 FQGNSA. The trim removed 5 bases at V and 0 bases at J, leaving 13 bases unmatched. CDR3 residues: CASSVGGSGHISYNEQFF. Written as DNA, the CDR3 is TGTGCCAGCAGCGTCGGGGGTAGCGGGCATATCTCCTACAATGAGCAGTTCTTC.

The J gene is TRBJ2-7, the V gene TRBV4-2; 9 bases map to TRBD1. In germline, CDR1 is LGHNA, CDR2 YNFKEQ. The CDR3 consists of 17 residues. With V trimmed by 4 bases and J by 1 base, 11 bases remained unmatched. The CDR3 region has the DNA TGTGCCAGCAGCCTAATGGCTCTCGGGACAGGGTCCTACGAGCAGTACTTC. This gives the protein CASSLMALGTGSYEQYF.

The J gene is TRBJ2-7, the V gene TRBV2; 7 bases map to TRBD2. In germline, CDR1 is SNHLY, CDR2 FYNNEI. The CDR3 contains 17 residues. The V segment lost 6 bases and the J segment 0 bases; nucleotides outside the gene matches: 14. This chain's CDR3 is CASSGRGLGGSSYEQYF. For the CDR3, the DNA is TGTGCCAGCAGCGGACGCGGACTCGGGGGGAGCTCCTACGAGCAGTACTTC.

The rearrangement uses TRBV5-5 and TRBJ2-1; unclear D gene. This CDR3 is built from 13 residues. Deletions cut 4 bases from V and 8 bases from J, with 13 bases between. Germline loops: CDR1 SGHKS, CDR2 YYEKEE (reference sequence). This chain's CDR3 is CASSEARVYEQFF. CDR3 bases: TGTGCCAGCAGCGAGGCACGGGTCTATGAGCAGTTCTTC.

The chain couples TRBV6-2 or TRBV6-3 to TRBJ2-7; perhaps TRBD2 as D (5 bases). The V end lost 8 bases, the J end lost 6 bases, and 17 bases lay between the germline ends. Germline V CDR1 and CDR2: MNHEY, SVGEGT. This CDR3 spans 13 amino acids. The CDR3 bases are TGTGCCAGCGGAAACGACGGACTGGGCGAGCAGTACTTC. It encodes CASGNDGLGEQYF.

This clonotype came up many times. The V gene is TRBV7-3, the J gene TRBJ2-5; TRBD2 matches 8 bases. This CDR3 is 17 amino acids long. Germline trimming cut 1 base from V and 0 bases from J; bases unmatched to any gene: 7. Germline lookup yields CDR1 SGHTA and CDR2 FQGTGA. The CDR3 DNA reads as TGTGCCAGCAGCTTAAGAGGGGCGGGAGGTTACCAAGAGACCCAGTACTTC. Translation: CASSLRGAGGYQETQYF.

This clonotype occurred a few times. This chain connects TRBV12-3 or TRBV12-4 to TRBJ2-6; TRBD2 is a possible D gene (5 bases). V lost 4 bases to trimming and J lost 0 bases, with 10 bases between them. This CDR3 has 16 amino acids. CDR3 protein: CASSSPRDSGANVLTF. As DNA, the CDR3 is TGTGCCAGCAGTTCCCCGAGGGACTCTGGGGCCAACGTCCTGACTTTC.